What follows are 18 T cell receptor beta chains derived from one specimen sequenced in a study of regulatory T cells in long-lasting Graves disease. Sequencing libraries for TCR beta were prepared with iRepertoire HTBI primers and Arm-PCR of CDR3 regions. A single record per CDR3 protein comes from TCRdb applying MiXCR to the multiplex PCR reads. The top ten hold roughly 9.7% of the sample, which has roughly 500,000 distinct CDR3 sequences, approximately 13% seen once. The time point: newly diagnosed GD, antithyroid drugs for less than 3 months. PBMCs were the source of the RNA used for TCR sequencing. This sample was shared with a second study, whose subject was T cells in Graves' hyperthyroidism and ophthalmopathy.

Sequencing used peripheral blood mononuclear cells (PBMCs), obtained at new diagnosis, from a patient treated with antithyroid drugs. The receptors shown here come from a man between 25 and 39 years old with Graves disease.

In its sample, this clonotype was seen many times. The chain links TRBV12-5 to TRBJ2-2, with 8 bases identical to TRBD1. Germline assignment: CDR1 LGHNT and CDR2 FRNRAP. The V and J ends lost 5 bases and 8 bases, in that order; junction bases with no gene match: 10. The CDR3 covers 15 residues. The CDR3 here is CASGAGQVEAGELFF. CDR3 coding DNA: TGTGCTAGTGGTGCGGGACAGGTTGAGGCGGGGGAGCTGTTTTTT.

This clonotype occurred many times. This sequence joins TRBV20-1 and TRBJ1-1; D perhaps matches TRBD1 (6 bases). The CDR3 consists of 13 residues. Trimming took off 3 bases at V and 4 bases at J, with 12 bases between the two ends. Germline V gene lookup returns CDR1 DFQATT and CDR2 SNEGSKA (reference sequence). CDR3 nucleotides: TGCAGTGCTAGCCTAGACAGGTTCACTGAAGCTTTCTTT. It yields the protein CSASLDRFTEAFF.

Only a few counts were recorded for this clonotype. The rearrangement links TRBV20-1 to TRBJ2-7, with 14 bases lining up with TRBD2. In germline, CDR1 is DFQATT, CDR2 SNEGSKA (reference sequence). This CDR3 region has 14 residues. V was pared by 5 bases and J by 7 bases, with 7 bases of the junction left unmatched. The CDR3 DNA follows: TGCAGTGCTTCAGGGACTAGCGGGAGTCAAGAGCAGTACTTC. Translated, it gives CSASGTSGSQEQYF.

In its sample, this clonotype was seen many times. The chain has TRBV5-1 and TRBJ1-4; D not certain. The CDR3 length is 14 residues. CDR1 and CDR2 from the germline V gene are SGHRS and YFSETQ. Between the trimmed V and J ends, which lost 4 bases and 0 bases, there was a span of 7 bases. The CDR3: CASSPTPTNEKLFF. CDR3 in DNA: TGCGCCAGCAGCCCGACACCAACTAATGAAAAACTGTTTTTT. Supplemented by reference TRBV5-1 and TRBJ1-4, the full variable domain reads KAGVTQTPRYLIKTRGQQVTLSCSPISGHRSVSWYQQTPGQGLQFLFEYFSETQRNKGNFPGRFSGRQFSNSRSEMNVSTLELGDSALYLCASSPTPTNEKLFFGSGTQLSVL.

There are a few counts of this clonotype. The chain employs TRBV15 and TRBJ1-2; D is unclear. Trimming took off 3 bases at V and 2 bases at J, with 10 bases between the two ends. CDR1 is LNHNV, CDR2 YYDKDF, per germline (reference sequence). The CDR3 is made up of 14 amino acids. CDR3 bases: TGTGCCACCAGCAGGTCCACGGAAAACTATGGCTACACCTTC. This translates into CATSRSTENYGYTF. The whole variable domain, filled in from reference TRBV15 and TRBJ1-2, reads DAMVIQNPRYQVTQFGKPVTLSCSQTLNHNVMYWYQQKSSQAPKLLFHYYDKDFNNEADTPDNFQSRRPNTSFCFLDIRSPGLGDTAMYLCATSRSTENYGYTFGSGTRLTVV.

This clonotype occurred a few times. This sequence joins TRBV20-1 and TRBJ2-1; D ambiguous. The CDR3 has 14 amino acids. CDR1 is DFQATT and CDR2 is SNEGSKA in the germline V gene (reference sequence). CDR3 amino acids: CALVETLGSDEQFF. In DNA form, the CDR3 reads TGCGCCCTCGTCGAGACACTTGGATCGGATGAGCAGTTCTTC.

V is TRBV19 and J is TRBJ1-1; D unresolved. Trimming stripped 5 bases from V and 1 base from J, with 8 bases between. This CDR3 contains 13 residues. The germline gives CDR1 LNHDA, CDR2 SQIVND (reference sequence). The CDR3 reads CASSVRQNTEAFF. The DNA for the CDR3 is TGTGCCAGTAGTGTCAGACAGAACACTGAAGCTTTCTTT.

This clonotype was detected only a few times. The gene calls are TRBV27 and TRBJ2-7; TRBD2 matches 11 bases. J was trimmed by 2 bases and V by 7 bases; bases with no gene match: 7. Germline V gene sequence: CDR1 MNHEY, CDR2 SMNVEV (reference sequence). The CDR3 spans 15 residues. CDR3 loop: CASTVAGGGTYEQYF. The CDR3 DNA sequence: TGTGCCAGCACCGTAGCGGGAGGGGGGACCTACGAGCAGTACTTC.

This clonotype was observed at least ten times. The genes are TRBV5-1 and TRBJ2-7; 11 bases map to TRBD2. J was trimmed by 6 bases and V by 0 bases; bases with no gene match: 5. The CDR3 has 15 residues. Germline values: CDR1 SGHRS, CDR2 YFSETQ. For the CDR3, the DNA is TGCGCCAGCAGCTTGGAGCTAGCGGGAGGCCCCGAGCAGTACTTC. It translates to CASSLELAGGPEQYF.

The J gene is TRBJ2-5, the V gene TRBV5-1; D could derive from TRBD1 or TRBD2 (6 bases each). Trimming cost V 6 bases and J 5 bases, with 20 bases left between them. Per the germline V gene, CDR1 is SGHRS and CDR2 is YFSETQ. The CDR3 has 15 residues. This chain's CDR3 is CASTQQRGARETQYF. The CDR3 nucleotides read TGCGCCAGCACACAGCAAAGGGGGGCAAGGGAGACCCAGTACTTC.

The chain is built from TRBV10-3 and TRBJ2-5; 8 bases map to TRBD2. The CDR3 loop spans 17 amino acids. Germline CDR1 is ENHRY and CDR2 is SYGVKD. Trimming took 0 bases from V and 0 from J; bases not matched to a gene: 6. CDR3 DNA sequence: TGTGCCATCAGTGAGTCCCGGGGTAGCGGGGACCAAGAGACCCAGTACTTC. Its translation: CAISESRGSGDQETQYF.

This clonotype was observed a handful of times. The chain is built from TRBV18 and TRBJ2-7; 9 bases fit TRBD1. The CDR3 contains 14 residues. The germline CDR1 and CDR2 sequences are KGHSH and LQKENI. J was trimmed by 6 bases and V by 0 bases; bases with no gene match: 3. CDR3 DNA: TGTGCCAGCTCACCACCGGGGGACAGGGCCGAGCAGTACTTC. It translates to CASSPPGDRAEQYF.

The J gene is TRBJ1-2, the V gene TRBV7-9; the D is unclear. The V gene's germline CDR1 is SEHNR and CDR2 FQNEAQ (reference sequence). Trimming took off 4 bases at V and 0 bases at J, with 12 bases between the two ends. The CDR3 loop spans 15 amino acids. CDR3 residues: CASSWFRSANYGYTF. The CDR3 bases are TGTGCCAGCAGCTGGTTCAGGTCTGCTAACTATGGCTACACCTTC.

Concerning this clonotype itself: A much larger clone sits a single nucleotide away, making a read error possible. The chain has TRBV20-1 and TRBJ1-1, with D possibly TRBD1 on 6 matching bases. Per the germline V gene, CDR1 is DFQATT and CDR2 is SNEGSKA (reference sequence). V was cut by 0 bases and J by 6 bases, with 20 bases left in between. This CDR3 spans 16 amino acids. CDR3 nucleotide sequence: TGCAGTGCTAGAGAGCTCCACAGGGCAGGTGGGTCTGAAGCTTTCTTT. This sequence encodes CSARELHRAGGSEAFF.

This CDR3 reads CASSQELFSGNTIYF. The CDR3 coding sequence is TGCGCCAGCAGCCAAGAGTTGTTCTCTGGAAACACCATATATTTT. This chain connects TRBV4-1 to TRBJ1-3; D is undetermined. Looked up from germline, CDR1 is MGHRA and CDR2 is YSYEKL. The CDR3 sequence is 15 residues long. Deletions cut 0 bases from V and 0 bases from J, with 6 bases between.

The chain recombines TRBV11-2 with TRBJ1-1, with D possibly matching TRBD1 (5 bases). Germline CDR1 SGHAT, CDR2 FQNNGV. Trimming stripped 3 bases from V and 4 bases from J, with 15 bases between. There are 15 residues in the CDR3. CDR3 amino acids: CASSFGPVRGTEAFF. CDR3 in DNA: TGTGCCAGCAGCTTTGGACCTGTAAGGGGCACTGAAGCTTTCTTT.

This clonotype has at least ten counts. This chain joins TRBV20-1 and TRBJ2-3; D possibly corresponds to TRBD1 (5 bases). The CDR3 totals 17 residues. V was shortened by 4 bases and J by 0 bases, with 20 bases between the two germline ends. Germline V CDR1 and CDR2: DFQATT, SNEGSKA (reference sequence). Here the CDR3 reads CSATKSAGRHSTDTQYF. CDR3 coding DNA: TGCAGTGCTACAAAGAGTGCAGGGCGCCATAGCACAGATACGCAGTATTTT.

In its sample, this clonotype was seen a few times. This chain uses TRBV6-1 with TRBJ1-3; D gene ambiguous. The CDR3 is made up of 13 amino acids. The germline V gene has CDR1 MNHNS and CDR2 SASEGT. V dropped 6 bases and J dropped 0 bases, with 6 bases sitting between them. CDR3 coding DNA: TGTGCCAGCAGGCCGGCCTCTGGAAACACCATATATTTT. As protein: CASRPASGNTIYF.